This TCR beta chain appears in the sequencing data of a study of follicular helper T cells after annual influenza vaccination. Time point defined: 2015-2016 season, 7 days after influenza vaccination. The CDR3 covers 12 residues. Germline V gives CDR1 WSHSY, CDR2 SAAADI. V was trimmed by 4 bases and J by 10 bases, leaving 13 bases between them. Regarding this clone: Its antigen is currently unknown.

Notes on the study in general: Day 7 ICOS+CD38+ clones later appeared mostly in ICOS-CD38- cTfh.

The method was immunoSEQ multiplex PCR; TCRdb's version includes in-frame clones alone and lacks a portion of them. The profile shows about 2,100 clones, around 84% of them singletons. The TCR originated in an adult who received the influenza vaccine. The gene calls are TRBV10-2 and TRBJ1-1, with D unclear. Sample: CXCR5+ CD38- circulating T follicular helper cells from blood, taken 7 days after influenza vaccination. Noted subset: circulating Tfh, non-naive CD4+CXCR5+PD-1+ (ICOS+CD38+ or ICOS-CD38-). In DNA, the CDR3 is TGCGCCAGCAGTGTAGGACGTGCCGGAGCTTTCTTT. It is translated as CASSVGRAGAFF.